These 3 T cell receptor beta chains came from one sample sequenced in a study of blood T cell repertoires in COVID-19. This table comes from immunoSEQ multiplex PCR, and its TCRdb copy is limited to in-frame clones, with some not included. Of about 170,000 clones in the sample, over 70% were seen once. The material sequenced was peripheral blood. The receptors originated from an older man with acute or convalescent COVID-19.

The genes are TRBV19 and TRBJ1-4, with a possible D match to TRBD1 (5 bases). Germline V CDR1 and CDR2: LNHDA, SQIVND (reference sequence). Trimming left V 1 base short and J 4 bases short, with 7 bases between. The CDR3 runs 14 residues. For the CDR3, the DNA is TGTGCCAGTAGTATAGGACAGTTTAATGAAAAACTGTTTTTT. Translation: CASSIGQFNEKLFF.

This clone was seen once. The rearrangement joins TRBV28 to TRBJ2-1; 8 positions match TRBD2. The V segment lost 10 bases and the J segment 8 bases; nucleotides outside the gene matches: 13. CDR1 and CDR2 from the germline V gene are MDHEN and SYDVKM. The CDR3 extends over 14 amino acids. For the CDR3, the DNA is TGTGCCACCGCGGGGGGAGCGTTTATTTATGAGCAGTTCTTC. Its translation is CATAGGAFIYEQFF.

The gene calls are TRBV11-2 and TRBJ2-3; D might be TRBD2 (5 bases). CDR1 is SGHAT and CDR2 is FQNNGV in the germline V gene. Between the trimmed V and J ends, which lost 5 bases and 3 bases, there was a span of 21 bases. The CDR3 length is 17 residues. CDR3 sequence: CASSPRVGVARTDTQYF. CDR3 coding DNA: TGTGCCAGCAGCCCCCGCGTGGGTGTAGCGCGGACAGATACGCAGTATTTT.